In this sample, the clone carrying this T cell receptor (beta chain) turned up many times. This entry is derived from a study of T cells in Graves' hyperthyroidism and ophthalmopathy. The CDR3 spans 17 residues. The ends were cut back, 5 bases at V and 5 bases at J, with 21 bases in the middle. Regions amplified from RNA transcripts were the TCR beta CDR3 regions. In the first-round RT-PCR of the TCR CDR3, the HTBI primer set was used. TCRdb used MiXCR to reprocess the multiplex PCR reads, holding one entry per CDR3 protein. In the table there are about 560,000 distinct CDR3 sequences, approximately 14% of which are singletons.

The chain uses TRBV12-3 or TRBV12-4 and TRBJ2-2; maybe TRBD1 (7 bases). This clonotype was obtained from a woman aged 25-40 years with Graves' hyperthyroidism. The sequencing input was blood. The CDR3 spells CASSTRGGGIGTGELFF. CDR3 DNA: TGTGCCAGCAGTACCCGTGGAGGGGGCATAGGAACCGGGGAGCTGTTTTTT.